This entry describes one TCR beta chain. Its antigen is currently unknown. This record belongs to a study of T cell repertoires in cytomegalovirus infection. For the study at large: CMV epitopes used comprised recently identified HLA-C-restricted ones and well-studied HLA-B-restricted ones.

From germline, CDR1 is PRHDT and CDR2 FYEKMQ (reference sequence). The J segment lost 4 bases and the V segment lost 5 bases, leaving 17 bases of the junction unmatched. This CDR3 is built from 18 residues. MiXCR, applied by TCRdb to the reads, yields one record per CDR3 protein. This table holds fewer than 900,000 distinct CDR3 sequences, roughly 29% found once. The V gene is TRBV13, the J gene TRBJ1-2; 9 positions agree with TRBD1. Sequenced material: cultured CD8+ T cells from PBMCs, taken from culture after CMV antigen stimulation. The sequence was obtained from a human donor in good health (CMV status not recorded). Some clones in this sample may be carry-over from other donors' samples. CDR3 sequence reads: CASSAGQGTPGSIYGYTF. CDR3 DNA: TGTGCCAGCAGCGCCGGACAGGGGACGCCCGGAAGTATCTATGGCTACACCTTC.